A selection of T cell receptor beta chains follows, all from one sample in a study of cytomegalovirus exposure and HLA in healthy donors. Repertoires were generated with immunoSEQ multiplex PCR, while TCRdb's copy carries only in-frame clones and drops some. This table has over 200,000 clones, nearly 90% appearing once. What was sequenced was PBMCs. The receptors originated from a woman aged 18-29 years in good health and CMV-seronegative. The CDR3 runs from the conserved cysteine through the conserved F or W. The order of the fields is clone size, D gene, J gene, V gene, CDR3 protein, CDR3 DNA. The D gene is left open where the match is weak. A clone size is listed for some rows: how often the clone was seen (once, few, many), or a class if it is expanded.

. . TRBJ2-5 TRBV2 CASSELAGLNQETQYF TGTGCCAGCAGTGAACTTGCCGGACTAAATCAAGAGACCCAGTACTTC
. . TRBJ2-5 TRBV11-2 CASSPLLGALKETQYF TGTGCCAGCAGTCCCTTACTGGGGGCCCTAAAAGAGACCCAGTACTTC
. . TRBJ1-6 TRBV5-1 CASSLPGVSYNSPLHF TGCGCCAGCAGCCTACCAGGGGTGTCCTATAATTCACCCCTCCACTTT
. TRBD2 TRBJ2-2 TRBV18 CASSPGRLAGGRTGELFF TGTGCCAGCTCACCAGGAAGACTAGCGGGGGGTCGGACCGGGGAGCTGTTTTTT
. TRBD2 TRBJ2-5 TRBV4-3 CASSQARGGQETQYF TGCGCCAGCAGCCAAGCACGGGGGGGCCAAGAGACCCAGTACTTC
. TRBD1 TRBJ2-6 TRBV10-3 CAISRTGAGANVLTF TGTGCCATCAGCCGGACAGGGGCTGGGGCCAACGTCCTGACTTTC
. . TRBJ1-5 TRBV19 CASRYREGGNQPQHF TGTGCCAGTAGGTACAGGGAGGGAGGCAATCAGCCCCAGCATTTT
. TRBD2 TRBJ2-7 TRBV27 CASSFLTSGGSYEQYF TGTGCCAGCAGTTTTCTTACTAGCGGGGGCTCCTACGAGCAGTACTTC
once TRBD1 TRBJ1-4 TRBV6-1 CASSDWDREANEKLFF TGTGCCAGCAGTGATTGGGACAGGGAAGCTAATGAAAAACTGTTTTTT
. . TRBJ1-1 TRBV28 CASSQLSLEGALMNTEAFF TGTGCCAGCAGTCAACTAAGCCTTGAAGGGGCCTTAATGAACACTGAAGCTTTCTTT
. . TRBJ1-4 TRBV6-6 CASSYGRATNEKLFF TGTGCCAGCAGTTACGGCCGGGCAACTAATGAAAAACTGTTTTTT
. TRBD2 TRBJ2-1 TRBV5-6 CASSIGAGGRNEQFF TGTGCCAGCAGCATCGGAGCGGGGGGGCGAAATGAGCAGTTCTTC
. . TRBJ1-1 TRBV4-1 CASSQEEGVTEAFF TGCGCCAGCAGCCAAGAAGAAGGGGTGACTGAAGCTTTCTTT
. . TRBJ1-1 TRBV19 CASSYASTNTEAFF TGTGCCAGTAGCTATGCATCCACGAACACTGAAGCTTTCTTT
. TRBD1 TRBJ2-6 TRBV2 CASRWDREEAGANVLTF TGTGCCAGCAGATGGGACAGGGAGGAGGCTGGGGCCAACGTCCTGACTTTC
. TRBD1 TRBJ2-5 TRBV19 CASSMTGSRVQETQYF TGTGCCAGTAGTATGACAGGGAGTAGGGTCCAAGAGACCCAGTACTTC
. TRBD1 TRBJ1-4 TRBV19 CASSPQTGAFEKLFF TGTGCCAGTAGTCCGCAGACAGGGGCCTTTGAAAAACTGTTTTTT
. . TRBJ2-2 TRBV9 CASSVVQGTGELFF TGTGCCAGCAGCGTAGTGCAGGGCACCGGGGAGCTGTTTTTT
. . TRBJ2-5 TRBV10-3 CAISSTTQGQETQYF TGTGCCATCAGTAGCACTACCCAAGGACAAGAGACCCAGTACTTC
. TRBD1 TRBJ1-5 TRBV7-2 CASSPDRVGQPQHF TGTGCCAGCAGCCCGGACAGGGTGGGTCAGCCCCAGCATTTT
. . TRBJ1-6 TRBV10-3 CAIGPQGYNSPLHF TGTGCCATCGGACCACAGGGATATAATTCACCCCTCCACTTT
. TRBD1 TRBJ1-2 TRBV5-1 CASSLTGQGADYGYTF TGCGCCAGCAGCTTGACTGGACAGGGGGCTGACTATGGCTACACCTTC
. . TRBJ2-5 TRBV15 CATSRDRDFQETQYF TGTGCCACCAGCAGAGATCGAGATTTCCAAGAGACCCAGTACTTC
. . TRBJ1-4 TRBV2 CAGQFRPNEKLFF TGTGCCGGCCAGTTTCGCCCTAATGAAAAACTGTTTTTT
. . TRBJ2-3 TRBV7-3 CASSLRASTDTQYF TGTGCCAGCAGCTTGAGAGCTAGCACAGATACGCAGTATTTT
. . TRBJ1-1 TRBV6-5 CASSYTGDMVYTEAFF TGTGCCAGCAGTTATACTGGCGACATGGTCTACACTGAAGCTTTCTTT
. . TRBJ2-5 TRBV15 CATSKEGASSAETQYF TGTGCCACCAGCAAGGAGGGGGCGTCGAGCGCAGAGACCCAGTACTTC
once TRBD1 TRBJ2-7 TRBV6-1 CASSWDRGSEQYF TGTGCCAGCAGCTGGGACAGGGGAAGCGAGCAGTACTTC
. . TRBJ2-2 TRBV7-7 CASSFSSNPNTGELFF TGTGCCAGCAGCTTTAGCTCAAACCCGAACACCGGGGAGCTGTTTTTT
. . TRBJ1-5 TRBV30 CAWSGGVRQPQHF TGTGCCTGGAGCGGGGGAGTACGTCAGCCCCAGCATTTT
. . TRBJ1-5 TRBV5-1 CASSPENSNQPQHF TGCGCCAGCAGCCCGGAGAATAGCAATCAGCCCCAGCATTTT
. TRBD1 TRBJ2-3 TRBV4-3 CASSQDRGYTDTQYF TGCGCCAGCAGCCAAGACAGGGGGTACACAGATACGCAGTATTTT
once . TRBJ1-3 TRBV7-6 CASSLWSSGNTIYF TGTGCCAGCAGCTTATGGAGCTCTGGAAACACCATATATTTT
. . TRBJ1-5 TRBV28 CASSLSQGNQPQHF TGTGCCAGCAGTTTATCACAGGGCAATCAGCCCCAGCATTTT
. . TRBJ2-3 TRBV6-4 CASSRHRSTDTQYF TGTGCCAGCAGCCGACACAGGAGCACAGATACGCAGTATTTT
. . TRBJ1-4 TRBV6-5 CASLKGVANEKLFF TGTGCCAGCCTTAAAGGGGTGGCTAATGAAAAACTGTTTTTT
. TRBD1 TRBJ2-5 TRBV7-9 CASSFLVGQGAQTQYF TGTGCCAGCAGCTTCTTGGTCGGACAGGGGGCCCAGACCCAGTACTTC
. TRBD1 TRBJ2-5 TRBV6-6 CASSQTGTGTETQYF TGTGCCAGCAGTCAAACCGGGACAGGGACAGAGACCCAGTACTTC
once . TRBJ2-5 TRBV30 CAWTRGGGGRETQYF TGTGCCTGGACCCGAGGGGGCGGGGGGCGAGAGACCCAGTACTTC
. TRBD1 TRBJ2-7 TRBV7-2 CASSLIGTVSYEQYF TGTGCCAGCAGCTTAATTGGGACAGTCTCCTACGAGCAGTACTTC
. TRBD1 TRBJ1-2 TRBV2 CASSEGDRGVLNGYTF TGTGCCAGCAGTGAAGGGGACAGGGGGGTCCTGAATGGCTACACCTTC
. . TRBJ2-5 TRBV6-6 CASSYGRGVEETQYF TGTGCCAGCAGTTACGGCCGCGGAGTGGAAGAGACCCAGTACTTC
. TRBD2 TRBJ2-1 TRBV5-1 CASSLGEGRFF TGCGCCAGCAGCTTGGGGGAGGGACGGTTCTTC
once . TRBJ2-3 TRBV25-1 CASSDGQGDTQYF TGTGCCAGCAGTGATGGGCAGGGAGATACGCAGTATTTT
. . TRBJ1-1 TRBV6-4 CASSADRNTEAFF TGTGCCAGCAGCGCTGACAGGAACACTGAAGCTTTCTTT
once TRBD1 TRBJ1-2 TRBV4-3 CASSHTGTGGLRGYTF TGCGCCAGCAGCCATACCGGGACAGGGGGACTCCGTGGCTACACCTTC
. . TRBJ2-7 TRBV6-6 CASSYSQGYEQYF TGTGCCAGCAGTTACTCTCAGGGGTACGAGCAGTACTTC
. . TRBJ1-2 TRBV7-9 CASSLDGRDANYGYTF TGTGCCAGCAGCTTAGATGGGAGGGACGCTAACTATGGCTACACCTTC
. . TRBJ1-2 TRBV5-1 CASSFRDNYGYTF TGCGCCAGCAGCTTCAGGGATAACTATGGCTACACCTTC
. . TRBJ1-5 TRBV4-2 CASSQEGLDNQPQHF TGTGCCAGCAGCCAGGAGGGCCTTGATAATCAGCCCCAGCATTTT
. TRBD1 TRBJ2-2 TRBV11-2 CASRPLNRGPTGELFF TGTGCCAGCAGACCACTAAACAGGGGGCCCACCGGGGAGCTGTTTTTT
. TRBD1 TRBJ1-5 TRBV28 CASRPTGAGNQPQHF TGTGCCAGCAGGCCAACAGGGGCGGGCAATCAGCCCCAGCATTTT
. TRBD1 TRBJ2-2 TRBV5-5 CASSLSGQITGELFF TGTGCCAGCAGCTTATCGGGACAGATAACCGGGGAGCTGTTTTTT
. TRBD1 TRBJ1-5 TRBV6-5 CASCPGQTYQPQHF TGTGCCAGCTGCCCGGGACAGACCTATCAGCCCCAGCATTTT
. TRBD2 TRBJ2-5 TRBV11-2 CASSLSGGALTQETQYF TGTGCCAGCAGCCTAAGCGGGGGGGCCTTAACCCAAGAGACCCAGTACTTC
. . TRBJ1-4 TRBV6-5 CASSYAPGQPNEKLFF TGTGCCAGCAGTTACGCCCCGGGACAACCTAATGAAAAACTGTTTTTT
. TRBD2 TRBJ2-3 TRBV6-4 CASSSASGGTDTQYF TGTGCCAGCAGTAGTGCTAGCGGGGGCACAGATACGCAGTATTTT
once TRBD2 TRBJ2-4 TRBV28 CASSSPASGGLAKNIQYF TGTGCCAGCAGTTCCCCTGCTAGCGGGGGGCTAGCCAAAAACATTCAGTACTTC
. . TRBJ1-2 TRBV20-1 CSEAGNYGYTF TGCAGTGAGGCCGGGAACTATGGCTACACCTTC
few . TRBJ2-7 TRBV7-6 CASSLMGPYEQYF TGTGCCAGCAGCTTAATGGGGCCCTACGAGCAGTACTTC